This T cell receptor (beta chain) was identified in a study of T-cell reconstitution after alpha-beta-depleted transplantation in children. Preparation of the TCRbeta library involved a method that used unique molecular identifiers. TCRdb passed the PCR reads through MiXCR, listing each CDR3 protein once. The data show 100,000 to 120,000 distinct CDR3 sequences, with 10% to 13% seen just once and approximately 7.6% held by the top ten. The table lists this clonotype with many counts. The sequencing used PBMCs from the stem cell graft donor, collected from the stem cell graft. The TCR comes from a human donor who donated a stem cell graft to a child with acute lymphoblastic leukemia.

In nucleotides, the CDR3 is TGTGCCAGCAGTGAAGTGACGAATTCACCCCTCCACTTT. Its protein product is CASSEVTNSPLHF. The V call is TRBV6-1, the J call TRBJ1-6; D not resolved. The length of the CDR3 is 13 residues. Germline-derived CDR1 and CDR2 are MNHNS and SASEGT. V was cut by 1 base and J by 7 bases, with 5 bases left in between.